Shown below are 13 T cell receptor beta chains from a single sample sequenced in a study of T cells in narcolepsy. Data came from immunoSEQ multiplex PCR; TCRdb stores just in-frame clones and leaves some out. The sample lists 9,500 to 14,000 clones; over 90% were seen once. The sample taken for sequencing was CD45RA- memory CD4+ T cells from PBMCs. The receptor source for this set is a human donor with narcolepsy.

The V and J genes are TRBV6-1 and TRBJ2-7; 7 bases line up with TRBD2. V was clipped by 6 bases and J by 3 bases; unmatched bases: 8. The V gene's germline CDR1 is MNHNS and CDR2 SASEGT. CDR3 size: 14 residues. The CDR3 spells CASSPIAGHYEQYF. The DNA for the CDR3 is TGTGCCAGCAGCCCTATAGCGGGCCACTACGAGCAGTACTTC.

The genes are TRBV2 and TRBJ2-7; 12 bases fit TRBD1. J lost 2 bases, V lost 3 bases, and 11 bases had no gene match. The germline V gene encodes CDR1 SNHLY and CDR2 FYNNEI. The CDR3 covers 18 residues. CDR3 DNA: TGTGCCAGCAGTGAGCTATTGGGACAGGGGGCGGAAACCTACGAGCAGTACTTC. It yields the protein CASSELLGQGAETYEQYF. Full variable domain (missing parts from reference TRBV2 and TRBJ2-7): EPEVTQTPSHQVTQMGQEVILRCVPISNHLYFYWYRQILGQKVEFLVSFYNNEISEKSEIFDDQFSVERPDGSNFTLKIRSTKLEDSAMYFCASSELLGQGAETYEQYFGPGTRLTVT.

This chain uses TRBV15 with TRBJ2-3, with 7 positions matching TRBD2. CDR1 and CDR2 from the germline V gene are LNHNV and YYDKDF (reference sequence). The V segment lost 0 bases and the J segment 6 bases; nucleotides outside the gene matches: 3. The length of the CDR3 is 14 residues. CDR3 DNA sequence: TGTGCCACCAGCAGAGATAACGGGAGGGATACGCAGTATTTT. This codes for CATSRDNGRDTQYF.

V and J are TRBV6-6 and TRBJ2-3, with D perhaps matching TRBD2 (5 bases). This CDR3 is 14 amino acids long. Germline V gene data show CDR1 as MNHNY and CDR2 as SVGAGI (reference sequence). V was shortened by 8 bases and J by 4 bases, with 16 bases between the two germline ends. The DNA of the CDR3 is TGTGCCAGCGGGAGTTCTAGCTATGCAGATACGCAGTATTTT. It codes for CASGSSSYADTQYF.

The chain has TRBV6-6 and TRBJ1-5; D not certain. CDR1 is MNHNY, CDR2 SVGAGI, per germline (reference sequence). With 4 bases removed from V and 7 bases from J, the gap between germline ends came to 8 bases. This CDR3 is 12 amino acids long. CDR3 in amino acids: CASSSSEQPQHF. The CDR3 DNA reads TGTGCCAGCAGTTCCAGTGAACAGCCCCAGCATTTT.

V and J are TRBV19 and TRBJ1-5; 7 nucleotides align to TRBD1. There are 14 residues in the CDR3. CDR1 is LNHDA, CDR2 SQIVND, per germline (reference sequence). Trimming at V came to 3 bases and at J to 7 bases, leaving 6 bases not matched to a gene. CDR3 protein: CASSIRDRGQPQHF. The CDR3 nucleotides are TGTGCCAGTAGTATCCGGGACAGAGGGCAGCCCCAGCATTTT.

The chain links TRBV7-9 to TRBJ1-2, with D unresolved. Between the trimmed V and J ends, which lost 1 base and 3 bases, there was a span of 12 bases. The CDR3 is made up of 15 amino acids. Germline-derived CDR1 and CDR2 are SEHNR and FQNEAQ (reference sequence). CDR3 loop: CASSLGNADHYGYTF. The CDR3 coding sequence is TGTGCCAGCAGCTTAGGAAACGCAGACCACTATGGCTACACCTTC.

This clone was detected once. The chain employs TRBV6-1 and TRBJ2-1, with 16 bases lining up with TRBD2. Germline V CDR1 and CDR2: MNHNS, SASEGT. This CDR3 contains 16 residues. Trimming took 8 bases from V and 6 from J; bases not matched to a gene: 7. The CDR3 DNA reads TGTGCCAGCGGTGGGACTAGCGGGGGGGAAGTCAATGAGCAGTTCTTC. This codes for CASGGTSGGEVNEQFF.

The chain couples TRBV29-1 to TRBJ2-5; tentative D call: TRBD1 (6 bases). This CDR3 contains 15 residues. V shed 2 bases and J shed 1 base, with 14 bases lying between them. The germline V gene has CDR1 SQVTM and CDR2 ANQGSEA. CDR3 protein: CSVEQGREVQETQYF. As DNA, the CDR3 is TGCAGCGTTGAACAGGGGAGAGAGGTCCAAGAGACCCAGTACTTC.

CDR3 residues: CASSPLGTSTDTQYF. In DNA form, the CDR3 reads TGTGCCAGCAGCCCCCTTGGCACTAGCACAGATACGCAGTATTTT. The chain has TRBV5-6 and TRBJ2-3; D unclear. V shed 4 bases and J shed 0 bases, with 12 bases lying between them. The CDR3 length is 15 residues. Germline-derived CDR1 and CDR2 are SGHDT and YYEEEE.

The chain's CDR3 is CATSTVDLLQETQYF. CDR3 bases: TGTGCCACCAGCACAGTAGACCTCCTTCAAGAGACCCAGTACTTC. This chain joins TRBV15 and TRBJ2-5, with D uncertain. CDR3 length: 15 amino acids. CDR1 is LNHNV, CDR2 YYDKDF, per germline (reference sequence). Trimming cost V 4 bases and J 2 bases, with 14 bases left between them.

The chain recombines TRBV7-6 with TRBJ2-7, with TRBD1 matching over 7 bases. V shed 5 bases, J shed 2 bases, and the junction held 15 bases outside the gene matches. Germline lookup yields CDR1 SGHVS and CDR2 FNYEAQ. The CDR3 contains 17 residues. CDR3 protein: CASSPLGGRGAPYEQYF. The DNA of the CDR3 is TGTGCCAGCAGCCCCCTAGGGGGCAGGGGAGCCCCCTACGAGCAGTACTTC.

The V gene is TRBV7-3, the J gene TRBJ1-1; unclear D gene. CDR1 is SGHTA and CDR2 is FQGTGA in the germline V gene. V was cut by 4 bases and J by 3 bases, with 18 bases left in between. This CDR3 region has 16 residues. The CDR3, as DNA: TGTGCCAGCAGCTCGCCCGAGACACCGGGCGACACTGAAGCTTTCTTT. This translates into CASSSPETPGDTEAFF.